These 32 T cell receptor beta chains share one sample of origin, sequenced in a study of patients and donors after allogeneic stem cell transplantation. TCRdb used MiXCR to reprocess the RT-PCR reads, holding one entry per CDR3 protein. Altogether 800,000 to 1,000,000 distinct CDR3 sequences are present, more than 15% being singletons, with the ten largest covering around 5.5%. Material for sequencing was blood, either unsorted or a sorted T cell fraction (not recorded which). The receptors originated from a human donor who was either an allogeneic HSCT recipient or a stem cell or donor lymphocyte infusion donor (not recorded which). It is not recorded whose cells these are; they may come from a transplant donor.

The chain recombines TRBV5-1 with TRBJ2-1; tentatively, D is TRBD1 or TRBD2 (5 bases each). V gave up 0 bases and J gave up 2 bases, with 21 bases separating them. The CDR3 spans 19 residues. Germline V gene lookup returns CDR1 SGHRS and CDR2 YFSETQ. This chain's CDR3 is CASSLVLLRGPSPYNEQFF. DNA of the CDR3: TGCGCCAGCAGCTTGGTTCTCCTACGGGGACCCTCCCCCTACAATGAGCAGTTCTTC.

This clonotype has ten or more counts. This chain uses TRBV10-3 with TRBJ2-7, with 8 bases fitting TRBD2. The germline V gene encodes CDR1 ENHRY and CDR2 SYGVKD. This CDR3 is built from 14 residues. Losses at the gene ends were 10 bases for V and 5 bases for J; bases not matched to a gene: 13. As DNA, the CDR3 is TGTGCCACCGCTCTGAAGCGGGAGAAGAACGAGCAGTACTTC. Amino acid sequence: CATALKREKNEQYF.

The chain is built from TRBV14 and TRBJ2-5, with D maybe TRBD1 (5 bases). V lost 8 bases and J 4 bases, leaving 11 bases between the germline ends. Germline CDR1 is SGHDN and CDR2 is FVKESK. The CDR3 loop spans 12 amino acids. CDR3 loop: CASGRQPETQYF. CDR3 nucleotides: TGTGCCAGCGGCAGACAGCCAGAGACCCAGTACTTC.

The rearrangement joins TRBV25-1 to TRBJ1-2; possibly TRBD1 for D (6 bases). The germline V gene has CDR1 MGHDK and CDR2 SYGVNS. CDR3 length: 14 residues. With 8 bases removed from V and 3 bases from J, the gap between germline ends came to 16 bases. The CDR3 DNA is TGTGCCAGCCAGAAGACAGGCAGGGACTATGGCTACACCTTC. It translates to CASQKTGRDYGYTF.

This clonotype came up a few times. The chain couples TRBV3-1 to TRBJ2-5; 7 bases are a match to TRBD1. Germline V gene sequence: CDR1 LGHDT, CDR2 YNNKEL (reference sequence). The J segment lost 5 bases and the V segment lost 4 bases, leaving 13 bases of the junction unmatched. This CDR3 spans 16 amino acids. CDR3 loop: CASSRRTGLLGETQYF. CDR3 nucleotides: TGTGCCAGCAGCCGAAGGACAGGCCTTCTTGGGGAGACCCAGTACTTC.

V is TRBV29-1 and J is TRBJ1-1; D possibly corresponds to TRBD1 (5 bases). V was cut by 4 bases and J by 4 bases, with 10 bases left in between. Looked up from germline, CDR1 is SQVTM and CDR2 is ANQGSEA. This CDR3 comprises 12 residues. In DNA form, the CDR3 reads TGCAGCGTTGGCTCAGGGTCCACTGAAGCTTTCTTT. This codes for CSVGSGSTEAFF.

The chain is built from TRBV7-6 and TRBJ1-1; maybe TRBD1 (5 bases). CDR1 and CDR2 from the germline V gene are SGHVS and FNYEAQ. The CDR3 runs to 15 residues. V lost 1 base, J lost 3 bases, and 12 bases lay in between. CDR3 DNA sequence: TGTGCCAGCAGCTTAGGACACGGCAGGGACACTGAAGCTTTCTTT. Translation: CASSLGHGRDTEAFF.

The rearrangement joins TRBV7-9 to TRBJ1-2, with no clear D. V was pared by 0 bases and J by 5 bases, with 10 bases between. Per germline, CDR1 SEHNR and CDR2 FQNEAQ (reference sequence). The CDR3 has 14 amino acids. CDR3 DNA: TGTGCCAGCAGCTTAGCACGAGCCAGTTATGGCTACACCTTC. Protein: CASSLARASYGYTF. Filled out from reference TRBV7-9 and TRBJ1-2, the complete variable domain reads DTGVSQNPRHKITKRGQNVTFRCDPISEHNRLYWYRQTLGQGPEFLTYFQNEAQLEKSRLLSDRFSAERPKGSFSTLEIQRTEQGDSAMYLCASSLARASYGYTFGSGTRLTVV.

This clonotype appeared a few times. The chain recombines TRBV7-3 with TRBJ2-1; TRBD1 is a possible D gene (6 bases). The V gene lost 4 bases and the J gene lost 7 bases, with 11 bases spanning the gap. The CDR3 is 13 amino acids. Germline values: CDR1 SGHTA, CDR2 FQGTGA. The chain's CDR3 is CASSSLDSNEQFF. The CDR3 nucleotides are TGTGCCAGCAGCTCCCTGGACAGTAATGAGCAGTTCTTC.

This clonotype came up a few times. The CDR3 is CASSPSGGANEQFF. The CDR3 nucleotides read TGTGCCAGCAGCCCCTCGGGGGGCGCGAATGAGCAGTTCTTC. The rearrangement joins TRBV3-1 to TRBJ2-1; possibly TRBD2 for D (7 bases). V lost 4 bases and J lost 7, with 14 bases in between. Germline CDR1 and CDR2: LGHDT and YNNKEL (reference sequence). The CDR3 is 14 residues long.

This clonotype has a handful of counts. The chain uses TRBV7-2 and TRBJ2-1; possibly TRBD2 for D (5 bases). Germline V lookup: CDR1 SGHTA, CDR2 FQGNSA. The CDR3 runs 14 residues. With 3 bases removed from V and 8 bases from J, the gap between germline ends came to 14 bases. CDR3 in amino acids: CASSFPWENHEQFF. CDR3 in DNA: TGTGCCAGCAGCTTCCCCTGGGAGAACCATGAGCAGTTCTTC.

In nucleotides, the CDR3 is TGTGCCAGCAGCTCCCTGGGACGACAGAAGGACTACGAGCAGTACTTC. Translated, it gives CASSSLGRQKDYEQYF. The chain is built from TRBV7-9 and TRBJ2-7; D might be TRBD1 or TRBD2, each matching 5 bases. V shed 4 bases and J shed 3 bases, with 19 bases lying between them. The germline V gene encodes CDR1 SEHNR and CDR2 FQNEAQ (reference sequence). This CDR3 region has 16 residues.

The rearrangement joins TRBV6-1 to TRBJ1-1; 8 bases agree with TRBD1. Germline V CDR1 and CDR2: MNHNS, SASEGT. The CDR3 consists of 14 residues. V lost 7 bases and J lost 7; bases outside the gene matches: 11. The CDR3 bases are TGTGCCAGCACCCTTCAGGGGGCGGGGGATGAAGCTTTCTTT. Protein sequence: CASTLQGAGDEAFF.

In this sample, this clonotype turned up a few times. The rearrangement uses TRBV7-9 and TRBJ2-7; D is perhaps TRBD1 (5 bases). This CDR3 has 14 residues. CDR1 SEHNR and CDR2 FQNEAQ come from the germline V gene (reference sequence). V was trimmed by 5 bases and J by 0 bases, leaving 11 bases between them. CDR3 protein: CASSPPDNSYEQYF. CDR3 nucleotide sequence: TGTGCCAGCAGCCCTCCGGACAACTCCTACGAGCAGTACTTC.

This clonotype occurred a few times. The chain is built from TRBV20-1 and TRBJ1-4; unclear D gene. From germline, CDR1 is DFQATT and CDR2 SNEGSKA (reference sequence). V lost 0 bases and J lost 8, with 16 bases in between. The CDR3 sequence is 15 residues long. The CDR3: CSARDPARAEEKLFF. In DNA form, the CDR3 reads TGCAGTGCTAGAGATCCCGCCCGAGCTGAGGAAAAACTGTTTTTT.

This clonotype was counted between two and nine times. The V gene is TRBV20-1, the J gene TRBJ1-6; TRBD1 matches 7 bases. From germline, CDR1 is DFQATT and CDR2 SNEGSKA (reference sequence). The CDR3 runs 14 residues. The V and J ends lost 8 bases and 5 bases, in that order; junction bases with no gene match: 9. CDR3 nucleotides: TGCAGTATAAGGGGGACAGACAATAATTCACCCCTCCACTTT. Protein: CSIRGTDNNSPLHF.

This clonotype was seen repeatedly, ten times or more. The J gene is TRBJ1-6, the V gene TRBV12-3 or TRBV12-4; the D is unclear. Deletions cut 3 bases from V and 9 bases from J, with 12 bases between. CDR3 length: 14 amino acids. CDR3 sequence (DNA): TGTGCCAGCAGTTTTTTGGGAATCAGTTCACCCCTCCACTTT. Protein: CASSFLGISSPLHF.

This clonotype was recorded once. V gene TRBV20-1 combines with J gene TRBJ2-5; no firm D call. CDR3 length: 13 residues. The V and J ends lost 5 bases and 5 bases respectively, with 15 bases between them. CDR1 is DFQATT and CDR2 is SNEGSKA in the germline V gene (reference sequence). Here the CDR3 reads CSASDSAPETQYF. The CDR3 DNA is TGCAGTGCTTCTGACTCCGCCCCGGAGACCCAGTACTTC.

This clonotype was counted a few times. V gene TRBV20-1 combines with J gene TRBJ1-4; possibly TRBD1 for D (5 bases). Germline V lookup: CDR1 DFQATT, CDR2 SNEGSKA (reference sequence). This CDR3 is 12 amino acids long. Deletions cut 4 bases from V and 8 bases from J, with 11 bases between. This CDR3 is CSANGAGEKLFF. The CDR3, as DNA: TGCAGTGCTAACGGGGCAGGGGAAAAACTGTTTTTT.

This chain uses TRBV4-3 with TRBJ1-5; 11 positions match TRBD1. Unmatched junction bases numbered 5, after V lost 4 bases and J lost 6 bases. In germline, CDR1 is LGHNA, CDR2 YSLEER. The CDR3 covers 15 residues. The CDR3 DNA follows: TGCGCCAGCAGCCTGGACAGGGGGCATGGTCAGCCCCAGCATTTT. Translation: CASSLDRGHGQPQHF.

The chain is built from TRBV7-3 and TRBJ2-1; 11 nucleotides align to TRBD2. CDR3 length: 16 amino acids. Germline V gene data show CDR1 as SGHTA and CDR2 as FQGTGA. V gave up 0 bases and J gave up 7 bases; unmatched junction bases: 5. This CDR3 is CASSLTASGGQNEQFF. DNA of the CDR3: TGTGCCAGCAGCTTAACCGCTAGCGGGGGGCAAAATGAGCAGTTCTTC.

The V call is TRBV6-2 or TRBV6-3, the J call TRBJ1-2; possible D gene TRBD1, 5 bases. From germline, CDR1 is MNHEY and CDR2 SVGEGT. The CDR3 is made up of 14 amino acids. V was cut by 6 bases and J by 4 bases, with 15 bases left in between. This chain's CDR3 is CASSEGRAAYGYTF. In DNA form, the CDR3 reads TGTGCCAGCAGCGAAGGCAGGGCGGCCTATGGCTACACCTTC.

This clonotype was recorded a few times. The J gene is TRBJ1-6, the V gene TRBV7-8; D is perhaps TRBD1 (5 bases). The CDR3 sequence is 14 residues long. V shed 3 bases and J shed 4 bases, with 7 bases lying between them. CDR1 is SGHVS and CDR2 is FQNEAQ in the germline V gene. In nucleotides, the CDR3 is TGTGCCAGCAGCTTTAAGGGGTATAATTCACCCCTCCACTTT. Translating it yields CASSFKGYNSPLHF. Variable domain in full (rest from reference TRBV7-8 and TRBJ1-6): GAGVSQSPRYKVAKRGQDVALRCDPISGHVSLFWYQQALGQGPEFLTYFQNEAQLDKSGLPSDRFFAERPEGSVSTLKIQRTQQEDSAVYLCASSFKGYNSPLHFGNGTRLTVT.

V and J are TRBV20-1 and TRBJ2-5; either TRBD1 or TRBD2 may supply D (7 bases each). The length of the CDR3 is 14 residues. CDR1 and CDR2 from the germline V gene are DFQATT and SNEGSKA (reference sequence). V was clipped by 2 bases and J by 8 bases, with 18 bases between them. The CDR3 sequence is CSARLGGGQRTQYF. CDR3 sequence (DNA): TGCAGTGCTAGACTAGGGGGGGGACAGAGAACCCAGTACTTC.

This CDR3 reads CASSSTDPKLVSYNEQFF. The CDR3 DNA is TGTGCCAGCAGCTCGACAGATCCCAAGCTAGTCTCCTACAATGAGCAGTTCTTC. The chain couples TRBV7-3 to TRBJ2-1; TRBD1 is a possible D gene (5 bases). CDR1 and CDR2 (germline): SGHTA, FQGTGA. V shed 4 bases and J shed 0 bases, with 19 bases lying between them. The CDR3 runs to 18 residues.

The genes are TRBV18 and TRBJ2-1, with 7 bases matching TRBD2. The germline V gene encodes CDR1 KGHSH and CDR2 LQKENI. J lost 0 bases, V lost 3 bases, and 8 bases had no gene match. The CDR3 loop spans 17 amino acids. Here the CDR3 reads CASSPLGRGFSYNEQFF. CDR3 bases: TGTGCCAGCTCACCCTTGGGGCGGGGGTTCTCCTACAATGAGCAGTTCTTC.

V and J are TRBV4-2 and TRBJ2-7, with TRBD2 as a possible D gene (5 bases). From germline, CDR1 is LGHNA and CDR2 YNFKEQ. This CDR3 comprises 16 residues. Deletions cut 0 bases from V and 6 bases from J, with 18 bases between. The CDR3 DNA reads TGTGCCAGCAGCCAAGATTTCGGGGAATTTTTGCGCGAGCAGTACTTC. It codes for CASSQDFGEFLREQYF.

The chain has TRBV12-3 or TRBV12-4 and TRBJ2-7; 12 bases fit TRBD2. This CDR3 is 15 amino acids long. Trimming at V came to 5 bases and at J to 3 bases, leaving 5 bases not matched to a gene. CDR3 region: CASSPRLAGVYEQYF. CDR3 DNA sequence: TGTGCCAGCAGTCCACGACTAGCGGGAGTCTACGAGCAGTACTTC.

This clonotype has just a few counts. The V and J genes are TRBV20-1 and TRBJ2-2; D is unresolved. The CDR3 totals 12 residues. Trimming cost V 8 bases and J 0 bases, with 7 bases left between them. CDR1 and CDR2 from the germline V gene are DFQATT and SNEGSKA (reference sequence). The CDR3 protein is CSPSANTGELFF. The CDR3 nucleotides read TGCAGTCCATCGGCGAACACCGGGGAGCTGTTTTTT.

The chain uses TRBV30 and TRBJ2-2, with 10 bases matching TRBD1. Germline V gene data show CDR1 as GTSNPN and CDR2 as SVGIG (reference sequence). The CDR3 totals 16 residues. The DNA of the CDR3 is TGTGCTTGCCACCGAAGACAGGGGGCAGCCACCGGGGAGCTGTTTTTT. Translating it yields CACHRRQGAATGELFF.

There are many counts of this clonotype. The chain has TRBV20-1 and TRBJ2-3, with TRBD2 matching over 9 bases. Germline CDR1 is DFQATT and CDR2 is SNEGSKA (reference sequence). The CDR3 length is 14 residues. The ends lost 2 bases at V and 5 bases at J; junction bases unmatched: 5. CDR3 sequence (DNA): TGCAGTGCTAGACCTAGCGGGGCCGGAGATACGCAGTATTTT. Encoded protein: CSARPSGAGDTQYF.

This clonotype was seen a few times. The genes are TRBV27 and TRBJ2-1; D remains unclear. The germline V gene has CDR1 MNHEY and CDR2 SMNVEV (reference sequence). The CDR3 has 14 residues. The V end was cut by 3 bases, the J end by 2 bases, with 8 bases between. In nucleotides, the CDR3 is TGTGCCAGCAGTTTTGTCCCAGCCTACAATGAGCAGTTCTTC. Translating gives CASSFVPAYNEQFF.